The T cell receptor (beta chain) described here comes from a study of CD8+CD57+ T cells in acquired aplastic anemia. Points from the study as a whole: It was found that nearly 30 CD8+ CDR3 sequences were shared between patients and controls. The study found no significant CD8+ Simpson's diversity difference between patients and controls.

CD8+CD57+ cell expansion, shown by flow cytometry, had occurred in the patients selected for sequencing. All participating patients were living with severe acquired aplastic anemia. Therapy had not been given to patients before blood sampling. About this clonotype itself: The antigen remains undetermined. One junction end disagrees with the germline gene, perhaps due to a read error.

The template for TCR beta VDJ and CDR3 sequence profiling was genomic DNA. TCRdb independently ran MiXCR on the reads; one entry per CDR3 protein. The top ten clones hold 40% to 55% of a sample with roughly 250,000 distinct CDR3 sequences, roughly 82% of them seen once. The sequence was collected from a human donor with aplastic anemia. The sequencing input was sorted CD4+, CD8+, or CD8+CD57+ T cells (not recorded which) from PBMCs.

In DNA form, the CDR3 reads TGTGCCAGCAGCGTAGCGGGGGGGGCGGACACTGAAGCTTTCTTT. Translation: CASSVAGGADTEAFF. This sequence joins TRBV7-8 and TRBJ1-1; D possibly corresponds to TRBD1 (6 bases). Germline V gives CDR1 SGHVS, CDR2 FQNEAQ. The CDR3 sequence is 15 residues long.